This T cell receptor (beta chain) derives from a study of cytomegalovirus exposure and HLA in healthy donors. Study-wide findings and caveats: Later genetic work tied a missense DCLRE1C variant to beta-chain V and J trimming. The only immune exposure information that was available was CMV serostatus.

13 Jbeta primers and 60 Vbeta primers were used for the PCR. TCRdb's copy holds only in-frame clones and misses some; the assay was immunoSEQ multiplex PCR. This sample has 60,000 to 95,000 clones, with around 83% found just once. For this clone: Its antigen is unknown.

Germline V gene data show CDR1 as SEHNR and CDR2 as FQNEAQ (reference sequence). The CDR3 has 14 amino acids. With 5 bases removed from V and 0 bases from J, the gap between germline ends came to 10 bases. The chain combines TRBV7-9 with TRBJ1-1, with D possibly being TRBD1 (6 bases). The receptor comes from a man between 65 and 85 years old in good health and CMV-seropositive. Material for sequencing was PBMCs. As DNA, the CDR3 is TGTGCCAGCAGCAAGGGACAAATGAACACTGAAGCTTTCTTT. This codes for CASSKGQMNTEAFF.